Here is one T cell receptor beta chain with its context. The specificity of this receptor is unknown. One base away there is no much larger clone; base qualities are not given. The cohort was made up of 666 healthy bone marrow donors. Cohort members were all nominally healthy when sampled, although unrecorded immune exposures were likely present. The donor tested CMV seronegative and was one of the 352 seronegative cohort members. Each donor provided a peripheral blood sample, and peripheral blood mononuclear cells were used for TCR beta sequencing. The Qiagen DNeasy Blood Extraction Kit was used to extract genomic DNA from the blood cell samples. This sample is drawn from a study of cytomegalovirus exposure and HLA in healthy donors (dated by TCRdb to about 2017). Regarding the study in general: According to an earlier analysis of 550 to 700 of the donors, about 190 million T cells yielded roughly 110 million unique TCR beta sequences and around 300 Gb of sequence data. An early release that covered some 630 HLA-typed donors contained approximately 290 gigabases of sequencing data and about 93 million unique TCR sequences. The genetic ancestry cluster associated with self-reported Caucasian donors included over 80% of the roughly 400 genotyped donors. The study aimed to test whether cataloging public T cell receptors could reveal signatures of past pathogen exposure. The T cell repertoires of roughly 660 subjects were profiled by immunosequencing and related to cytomegalovirus serostatus. A separate validation cohort of more than 100 different subjects was used in addition to the roughly 700-subject first cohort. High-throughput TCR immunosequencing, statistical association of individual TCRs with disease status, and machine learning were combined to predict cytomegalovirus infection status. A later analysis re-analyzed previously published TCR beta repertoires from roughly 600 donors and added high-resolution HLA genotyping to study TCR occurrence patterns. In the later analysis, no new phenotypic data were used to find candidate immune exposures; instead, reliance was placed on TCR beta sequences and their occurrence across donors. An earlier analysis of fewer than 700 of the donors applied high-throughput TCR beta sequencing to assess whether each TCR beta V gene segment acted as functional or pseudogenic. Alongside the repertoire data, information on donor age, sex, ethnicity and CMV serostatus was compiled. In a later genetic analysis, genome-wide SNP genotypes for about three fifths of the roughly 670 donors were used, and that subset was treated as a discovery cohort. All discovery cohort repertoires had been generated using a single sequencing platform. Both class I and class II loci were covered by HLA typing, at four-digit resolution. The number of donors typed differed by locus, with roughly 629-640 for A, B, C, DRB1 and DQB1, around 560 for DQA1, approximately 580 for DPA1, and roughly 450 for DPB1. Because of strong linkage in the cohort, four to six DR-DQ haplotypes were treated as single units for association and clustering. Among several hundred genotyped donors of the cohort, an average of about 220,000 unique TCR beta nucleotide sequences was sequenced per donor, of which about 20% were non-productive. Study-wide findings and limitations: Immune exposure information for the cohort was limited to CMV serostatus. Linkage disequilibrium might explain the correlated functional status among segregating V segments, but an unknown experimental factor could not be ruled out. A group of highly shared sequence variants was considered likely to be a technical artifact of the sequencing pipeline. A later analysis associated about 17,000 TCR beta sequences with specific HLA alleles at a false discovery rate of 0.05. A further reported finding was that TCR beta sequences accurately predicted the HLA-A and HLA-B alleles for most subjects in the first cohort. In this cohort, only TCR beta chains were sequenced, and detectable features were limited by the absence of alpha or paired-chain data. In a later genetic analysis, a missense DCLRE1C variant was associated with V-gene and J-gene trimming of TCR beta chains, and the association was replicated in an independent cohort. Broadly in line with IMGT annotations, most TCR beta V segments showed up in productive rearrangements about 87% or about 30% of the time in an earlier analysis of several hundred of the donors. According to a later analysis, TCR association rates differed among HLA loci, with DRB1 alleles showing the most associated TCRs and HLA-C alleles showing the fewest. In a later analysis, most CMV-associated TCR beta chains were found to appear HLA-restricted, with HLA associations seemingly driven largely by CMV exposure. The authors suggested that the approach could potentially be generalized to other disease states and immunological phenotypes. A total of 150 to 200 TCR beta chains were listed by the study as associated with cytomegalovirus. Some IMGT-functional V segments, including TRBV6-2 and TRBV6-3, could not be distinguished by the 87-base-pair reads and were therefore excluded. A later analysis reported that several top co-occurrence clusters appeared linked to parvovirus B19, influenza, CMV and Epstein-Barr virus. Most TCR sequences were observed very rarely across donors, whereas some public TCRs were present in many individuals. Because some donors lacked HLA typing at each locus, the association tests relied only on the typed subset. A later analysis found that HLA-associated TCR beta chains were more clonally expanded and had lower generation probabilities than equally common non-associated chains. Compared with the approximately 670-donor mean, donors in an Asian-associated ancestry cluster had fewer N-insertions in productive TCRs, according to a later genetic analysis. When HLA alleles, especially DR and DQ, strongly co-occurred, attributing TCR associations to individual alleles was difficult. Cytomegalovirus status was reported to be diagnosed by the classifier with high specificity and sensitivity in both the original and validation cohorts. A few of the identified cytomegalovirus-associated TCR beta chains were confirmed in vitro to be specific for cytomegalovirus antigens. The earlier analysis of 450 to 700 of the donors excluded roughly 17 rarely observed V segments, including chromosome 9 orphons, because counts were too low. Sequencing depth was assumed to be roughly uniform across donors in the presence/absence analyses, though that assumption may not hold.

The library was generated by the immunoSEQ multiplex PCR assay. For the multiplex PCR, a mixture combining 60 forward primers for TCR Vbeta segments and 13 reverse primers for TCR Jbeta segments was used. Amplification of the CDR3 region of rearranged TCR beta genes was performed with a multiplex PCR assay on genomic DNA. On the Illumina HiSeq System, the amplified TCR beta libraries were sequenced as 87-base-pair reads. The published analysis was carried out like this. Across the 500 to 700 repertoires, a later analysis counted approximately 83 million unique TCR beta chains, some 11 million of which were shared by at least two donors. A nearest-neighbor algorithm error-corrected the raw reads and collapsed the reads into unique sequences, merging closely related sequences to remove PCR and sequencing errors. To assign V, D and J gene segments, CDR3 sequences were aligned to IMGT reference sequences. For a sequence to be retained, a match of at least six nucleotides was required to both a V gene segment and a J gene segment. A rearrangement counted as productive if the CDR3 had no stop codons and remained in frame with V and J, and every other rearrangement counted as non-productive. CDR3 was defined by IMGT convention, running from the second conserved V-encoded cysteine to the conserved J-encoded phenylalanine. In an earlier analysis of around 640 of the donors, sequences lacking an unambiguous match to a single V gene segment were excluded. In an earlier analysis of more than 500 of the donors, a V segment was called functional when productive rearrangements were above 56.7%, and segregating when the standard deviation between donors exceeded 5%. A statistical classification framework was built for diagnosing cytomegalovirus status from the catalog of TCR beta chain sequences. In a later analysis, V and J genes were assigned by comparing TCR nucleotide sequences against IMGT/GENE-DB human TR gene sequences. The TCRdist pipeline was used in a later analysis to assign CDR3 sequences and most-parsimonious VDJ recombination scenarios. A later analysis defined each TCR beta chain by its CDR3 amino acid sequence plus V-gene family, and excluded reads lacking a unique V-gene family. As a way to deal with suspected cross-contamination and a sequencing artifact, a later analysis dropped nearly 600 nucleotide sequences that were highly shared and had low generation probability. In a later analysis, a clonal expansion index was calculated for each public chain from normalized within-repertoire ranks of inferred template counts. Generation probabilities in a later analysis came from a VDJ recombination model fitted to out-of-frame rearrangements, and those results were checked against IGoR. A later analysis scored TCR-TCR, TCR-HLA and TCR-CMV co-occurrence with hypergeometric tests, applying a repertoire-size bias correction to TCR pairs. A later analysis estimated false discovery rates by permuting HLA or CMV assignments 20 times. A later analysis grouped co-occurring TCRs with DBSCAN, adding TCRdist sequence similarity when clustering within HLA-allele-positive subsets. Repertoires with fewer than 30,000 or more than 120,000 public chains, plus five repertoires with anomalous nucleotide sharing, were excluded from co-occurrence clustering. TCRdb took this table from immuneACCESS and kept in-frame rearrangements with V and J called. Such tables lack part of the clones; where checked against another copy, unresolved V genes explain under half of the gap, and the rest is unexplained. V, J and clone size reflect that table, while D and trimming were determined from the DNA. Across this sample there are roughly 130,000 clones, with 80% seen only once. Together, the top ten hold 1% of the sample.

The CDR3, cysteine through phenylalanine, is 16 amino acids long. Here the CDR3 DNA is all that survives: 48 bases in frame from base 1. V is trimmed back by 1 base and J by 3 bases, and the junction contains 9 bases that no gene match accounts for. As encoded in the germline V gene (reference sequence), CDR1 is SGHNT while CDR2 is YYREEE. The rearranged segments are TRBV5-4 and TRBJ2-7, and 8 junction bases match TRBD2. The receptor was isolated from a man aged 40-49 years in good health and CMV-seronegative. Sample: PBMCs. This receptor has the CDR3 CASSLPGAGAHYEQYF. The DNA reads as follows: TGTGCCAGCAGCTTGCCGGGAGCGGGGGCGCACTACGAGCAGTACTTC.